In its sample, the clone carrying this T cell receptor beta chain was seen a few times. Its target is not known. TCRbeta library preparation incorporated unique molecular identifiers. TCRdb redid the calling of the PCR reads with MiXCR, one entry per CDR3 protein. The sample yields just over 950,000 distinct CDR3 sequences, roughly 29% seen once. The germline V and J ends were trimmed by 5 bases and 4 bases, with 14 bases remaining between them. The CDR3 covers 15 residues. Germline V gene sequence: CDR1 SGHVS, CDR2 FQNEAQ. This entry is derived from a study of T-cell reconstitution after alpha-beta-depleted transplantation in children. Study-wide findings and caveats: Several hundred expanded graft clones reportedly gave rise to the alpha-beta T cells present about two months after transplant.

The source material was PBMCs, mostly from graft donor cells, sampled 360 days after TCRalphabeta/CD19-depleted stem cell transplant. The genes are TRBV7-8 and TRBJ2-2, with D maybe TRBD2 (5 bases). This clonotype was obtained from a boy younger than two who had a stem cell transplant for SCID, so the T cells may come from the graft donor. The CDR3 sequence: CASSPSMGFTGELFF. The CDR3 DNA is TGTGCCAGCAGCCCTAGCATGGGGTTCACCGGGGAGCTGTTTTTT.